The T cell receptor beta chain described here comes from a study of cytomegalovirus exposure and HLA in healthy donors. A multiplex PCR was run with 60 Vbeta primers and 13 Jbeta primers. Repertoires were generated with immunoSEQ multiplex PCR, while TCRdb's copy carries only in-frame clones and drops some. The table shows just under 95,000 clones, with 81% occurring only once. The V end lost 7 bases, the J end lost 4 bases, and 13 bases lay between the germline ends. The CDR3 totals 13 residues. The germline gives CDR1 SGHTA, CDR2 FQGNSA. A remark on this clone: The target antigen is unknown.

Healthy individuals who donated bone marrow served as the donors. Study outcomes and limitations: A prior analysis recorded that most TCR beta V segments were productive about 87% or about 30% of the time. There were several of the most significant clusters that appeared linked to common viral pathogens in a later analysis. Per a later analysis, about 17,000 TCR beta sequences showed association with HLA alleles at 0.05 false discovery rate.

The V gene is TRBV7-2, the J gene TRBJ1-1, with D maybe TRBD1 (6 bases). The source is a human donor in good health. Sequenced: PBMCs. The CDR3 loop reads CASTLGGATEAFF. CDR3 sequence (DNA): TGTGCCAGCACTCTGGGGGGGGCCACTGAAGCTTTCTTT.